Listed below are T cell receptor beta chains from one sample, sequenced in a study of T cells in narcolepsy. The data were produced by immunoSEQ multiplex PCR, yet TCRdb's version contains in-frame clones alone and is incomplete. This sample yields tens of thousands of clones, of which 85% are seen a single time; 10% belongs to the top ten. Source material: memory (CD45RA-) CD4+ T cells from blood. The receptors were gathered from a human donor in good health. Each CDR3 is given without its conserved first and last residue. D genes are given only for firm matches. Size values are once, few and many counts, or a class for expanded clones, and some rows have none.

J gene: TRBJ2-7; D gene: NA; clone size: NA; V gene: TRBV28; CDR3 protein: ASTGSPGQVREQY
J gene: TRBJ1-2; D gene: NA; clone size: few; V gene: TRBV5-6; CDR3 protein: ASSSRTYGYT
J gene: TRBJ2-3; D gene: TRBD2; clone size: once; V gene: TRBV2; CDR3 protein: ASWSGAGRGGTDTQY
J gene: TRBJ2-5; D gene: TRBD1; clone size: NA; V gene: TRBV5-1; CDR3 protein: ASSSFGQAKETQY
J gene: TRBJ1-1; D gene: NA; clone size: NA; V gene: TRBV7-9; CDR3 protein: ASSTNTGTTEAF
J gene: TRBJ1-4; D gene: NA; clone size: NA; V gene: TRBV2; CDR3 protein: ASKGFEKLF
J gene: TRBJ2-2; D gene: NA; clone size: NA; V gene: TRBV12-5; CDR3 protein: ASGKGNTGELF
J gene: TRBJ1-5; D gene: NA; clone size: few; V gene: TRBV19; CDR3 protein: ASQPRPKLYSNQPQH
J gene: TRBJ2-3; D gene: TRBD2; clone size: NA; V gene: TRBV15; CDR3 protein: ATRGGRPYTDTQY
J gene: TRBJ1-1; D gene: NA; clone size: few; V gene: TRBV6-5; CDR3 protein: ASILSGGSTEAF
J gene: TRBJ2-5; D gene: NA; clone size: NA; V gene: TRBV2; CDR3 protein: ASKAGRTEETQY
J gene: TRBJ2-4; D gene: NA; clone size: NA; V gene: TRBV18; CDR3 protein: ASSSQGMAAKNIQY
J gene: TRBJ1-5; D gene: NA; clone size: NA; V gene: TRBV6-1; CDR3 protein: ASSETGHQPQH
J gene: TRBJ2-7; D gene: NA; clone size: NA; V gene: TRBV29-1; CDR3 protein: SVAKGYEQY
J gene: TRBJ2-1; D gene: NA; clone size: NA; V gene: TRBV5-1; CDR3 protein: ASSLPQSSYNEQF
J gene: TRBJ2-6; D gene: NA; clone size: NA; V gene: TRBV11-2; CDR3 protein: ASSSRRGQLSGANVLT